This TCR beta chain was sequenced in a study of blood T cell repertoires in COVID-19. The wider study: Sites across the United States, Italy and Spain contributed samples from acute and convalescent COVID-19. PBMCs, B-cell-depleted T cells, or T cells provided the cDNA or gDNA that made up the material.

In the original processing: Amplification with reference gene primers provided the estimates of nucleated cell counts. The repertoire was sequenced with immunoSEQ multiplex PCR; TCRdb's copy has only in-frame clones and lacks some. Clone size and V and J calls were adopted from that table, with D and trimming inferred from the DNA. The table lists tens of thousands of clones, 70% to 90% of them singletons. The CDR3 is made up of 14 amino acids. Trimming removed 1 base from V and 5 bases from J, with 12 bases in between. Germline CDR1 reads SGHNT; CDR2 reads YYREEE (reference sequence). Sequencing input: peripheral blood. The sequence came from a woman older than 75 with COVID-19, enrolled during active disease. This rearrangement joins TRBV5-4 to TRBJ2-5, with a tentative D call TRBD2 (6 bases). The CDR3 sequence: CASSLLGAGETQYF. The CDR3 region has the DNA TGTGCCAGCAGCTTGCTAGGGGCGGGGGAGACCCAGTACTTC.